Listed here are 24 T cell receptor beta chains from one sample, sequenced in a study of blood T cells in healthy people across ages. It was with a sample-barcoded 5' primer and a J-beta primer mix that a second PCR of roughly 7 to 12 cycles was run. TCRdb passed the 5' RACE reads through MiXCR, listing each CDR3 protein once. Of some 1,000,000 distinct CDR3 sequences detected, 25% appear once; the ten largest clones hold less than 0.85%. The data were also submitted as part of a second study, on T cells of mothers and their children.

Sequencing was done on a sample of blood. The source is a girl aged 2-10 years in good health.

This clonotype was detected a few times. This chain connects TRBV20-1 to TRBJ1-4, with a weak D call TRBD1 (5 bases). Trimming shortened V by 4 bases and J by 5 bases, and 14 bases separated the two germline ends. The CDR3 is 14 amino acids. Germline V gene sequence: CDR1 DFQATT, CDR2 SNEGSKA (reference sequence). CDR3 DNA sequence: TGCAGTGCTAACCCAGGAGGGGTGAATGAAAAACTGTTTTTT. This encodes CSANPGGVNEKLFF.

The V gene is TRBV12-3 or TRBV12-4, the J gene TRBJ2-4; D remains ambiguous. The V and J ends lost 0 bases and 9 bases respectively, with 6 bases between them. The CDR3 runs 12 residues. The DNA of the CDR3 is TGTGCCAGCAGTTTAGCTAGGGCCATTCAGTACTTC. Translating it yields CASSLARAIQYF.

V usage is TRBV4-3 and J usage is TRBJ2-7; the D is unclear. Trimming pared 4 bases from V and 5 bases from J, leaving 21 bases between. The CDR3 sequence is 16 residues long. Germline V CDR1 and CDR2: LGHNA, YSLEER. The CDR3: CASSPSKARALDEQYF. CDR3 bases: TGCGCCAGCAGCCCCAGTAAGGCCCGGGCTCTCGACGAGCAGTACTTC.

This clonotype was seen more than once but under ten times. The junction shows a germline mismatch at one end, possibly a read error. V gene TRBV7-7 combines with J gene TRBJ2-5; perhaps TRBD1 as D (6 bases). TRBJ2-7 matches the DNA end more closely, so the J call is doubtful. The germline V gene encodes CDR1 SSHAT and CDR2 FNYEAQ (reference sequence). The CDR3 runs 14 residues. The CDR3 protein is CASSWGLLSYEQYF. In DNA form, the CDR3 reads TGTGCTAGCAGTTGGGGGCTTCTCTCCTACGAGCAGTACTTC.

This clonotype was detected only a few times. The chain's CDR3 is CASRENRDRSYEQYF. For the CDR3, the DNA is TGTGCCAGCAGAGAGAACCGGGACAGATCCTACGAGCAGTACTTC. This chain connects TRBV2 to TRBJ2-7; 7 positions match TRBD1. This CDR3 spans 15 amino acids. V lost 6 bases and J lost 1; bases outside the gene matches: 9. Germline assignment: CDR1 SNHLY and CDR2 FYNNEI.

This clonotype was counted between two and nine times. V usage is TRBV20-1 and J usage is TRBJ1-4, with a weak D call TRBD1 (6 bases). This CDR3 comprises 13 residues. Trimming took off 5 bases at V and 3 bases at J, with 10 bases between the two ends. Germline assignment: CDR1 DFQATT and CDR2 SNEGSKA (reference sequence). CDR3 region: CSAGGLANEKLFF. In DNA form, the CDR3 reads TGCAGTGCTGGGGGCTTGGCTAATGAAAAACTGTTTTTT.

This clonotype appeared a single time. J is TRBJ2-3 and V is TRBV18; perhaps TRBD2 as D (5 bases). Germline CDR1 KGHSH, CDR2 LQKENI. The CDR3 loop spans 15 amino acids. V gave up 3 bases and J gave up 2 bases, with 12 bases separating them. The CDR3 sequence: CASSPLSGLTDTQYF. CDR3 DNA sequence: TGTGCCAGCTCACCGCTGAGCGGACTCACAGATACGCAGTATTTT.

The chain links TRBV24-1 to TRBJ2-3, with a weak D call TRBD2 (5 bases). Germline V gene data show CDR1 as KGHDR and CDR2 as SFDVKD. Trimming removed 0 bases at V and 4 bases at J, with 10 bases between. This CDR3 is 15 amino acids long. CDR3: CATSDLPRGADTQYF. CDR3 in DNA: TGTGCCACCAGTGATTTGCCCCGGGGAGCAGATACGCAGTATTTT.

This chain joins TRBV5-1 and TRBJ1-1; D gene uncertain. The germline gives CDR1 SGHRS, CDR2 YFSETQ. The CDR3 covers 15 residues. Deletions cut 2 bases from V and 8 bases from J, with 19 bases between. DNA of the CDR3: TGCGCCAGCAGCTTTCGAGGGCCGCCAGGAGCCGAAGCTTTCTTT. Translation gives CASSFRGPPGAEAFF.

This clonotype was detected a few times. The rearrangement links TRBV7-8 to TRBJ1-4, with 10 nucleotides matching TRBD1. This CDR3 is built from 16 residues. V lost 5 bases to trimming and J lost 8 bases; unmatched junction nucleotides: 11. Per germline, CDR1 SGHVS and CDR2 FQNEAQ. CDR3 sequence: CASSDERDRGIEKLFF. DNA of the CDR3: TGTGCCAGCAGCGACGAACGGGACAGGGGAATCGAAAAACTGTTTTTT.

In this sample, this clonotype turned up many times. The chain has TRBV19 and TRBJ1-5; perhaps TRBD1 as D (6 bases). Germline-derived CDR1 and CDR2 are LNHDA and SQIVND (reference sequence). Trimming removed 6 bases from V and 3 bases from J, with 9 bases in between. CDR3 length equals 13 residues. The CDR3 DNA reads as TGTGCCAGTAGCGGACAGTACAATCAGCCCCAGCATTTT. It is translated as CASSGQYNQPQHF.

This clonotype turned up a few times. V gene TRBV7-3 combines with J gene TRBJ2-2; D call uncertain. The germline gives CDR1 SGHTA, CDR2 FQGTGA. The V end was cut by 1 base, the J end by 4 bases, with 4 bases between. The CDR3 is 13 amino acids. Written as DNA, the CDR3 is TGTGCCAGCAGCTTAATGGCCACCGGGGAGCTGTTTTTT. This sequence encodes CASSLMATGELFF.

Written as DNA, the CDR3 is TGTGCCATCAGTGAGAGTCGGGAGATGGATGAGCAGTTCTTC. This encodes CAISESREMDEQFF. The V and J genes are TRBV10-3 and TRBJ2-1; D might be TRBD2 (6 bases). Trimming left V 2 bases short and J 8 bases short, with 13 bases between. The CDR3 extends over 14 amino acids. Germline CDR1 is ENHRY and CDR2 is SYGVKD.

J is TRBJ2-5 and V is TRBV7-3, with 7 bases fitting TRBD2. The DNA end lines up better with TRBJ2-1; the J call may be wrong. Germline loops: CDR1 SGHTA, CDR2 FQGTGA. This CDR3 has 15 residues. The CDR3 reads CASSLSAGVGNEQFF. The CDR3 DNA reads TGTGCCAGCAGCTTATCGGCGGGAGTCGGGAATGAGCAGTTCTTC.

The chain has TRBV5-1 and TRBJ1-1; TRBD1 might be the D (6 bases). The CDR3 has 15 amino acids. Per the germline V gene, CDR1 is SGHRS and CDR2 is YFSETQ. V lost 0 bases and J lost 3, with 12 bases in between. For the CDR3, the DNA is TGCGCCAGCAGCTTGGAGTCGGGACAAGACACTGAAGCTTTCTTT. Its translation: CASSLESGQDTEAFF.

In this sample, this clonotype turned up a few times. The V and J genes are TRBV7-9 and TRBJ1-1; 7 bases are shared with TRBD1. Trimming removed 1 base from V and 5 bases from J; junction bases left unmatched: 7. The CDR3 is 15 amino acids. Germline V gene sequence: CDR1 SEHNR, CDR2 FQNEAQ (reference sequence). The DNA of the CDR3 is TGTGCCAGCAGCTTAGAGAACAGGGGATTGACTGAAGCTTTCTTT. It translates to CASSLENRGLTEAFF.

A few counts support this clonotype. The CDR3 sequence is CASSDTGYGDEKLFF. As DNA, the CDR3 is TGTGCCAGCAGTGATACAGGGTACGGTGATGAAAAACTGTTTTTT. The chain combines TRBV6-1 with TRBJ1-4; a weak D match, TRBD1 (6 bases). The CDR3 is 15 amino acids. Germline V lookup: CDR1 MNHNS, CDR2 SASEGT. V lost 3 bases to trimming and J lost 6 bases, with 14 bases between them.

The V and J genes are TRBV19 and TRBJ2-3; D gene uncertain. V dropped 1 base and J dropped 0 bases, with 8 bases sitting between them. The CDR3 is 15 residues long. Germline V gene sequence: CDR1 LNHDA, CDR2 SQIVND (reference sequence). The DNA for the CDR3 is TGTGCCAGTAGTATAGTCGGAACTAGCACAGATACGCAGTATTTT. Its protein product is CASSIVGTSTDTQYF.

A remark on this clonotype: The junction and the germline gene differ at one end; a read error may be behind it. The chain combines TRBV12-3 or TRBV12-4 with TRBJ1-3; D unresolved. The CDR3 has 11 residues. The CDR3 loop is CASTAGNTTYF. The CDR3, as DNA: TGTGCCAGCACGGCAGGAAACACCACATATTTT.

A few counts support this clonotype. The chain combines TRBV12-3 or TRBV12-4 with TRBJ2-1; 9 positions agree with TRBD2. V shed 2 bases and J 7 bases; nucleotides not matched to a gene: 9. This CDR3 is 16 amino acids long. The DNA for the CDR3 is TGTGCCAGCAGTTTACTCGTTCTAGCGGGGAGAAATGAGCAGTTCTTC. It codes for CASSLLVLAGRNEQFF.

This clonotype has more than one count but fewer than ten. This sequence joins TRBV6-2 or TRBV6-3 and TRBJ2-5; D not resolved. Germline V gene lookup returns CDR1 MNHEY and CDR2 SVGEGT. V gave up 8 bases and J gave up 4 bases, with 20 bases separating them. The CDR3 length is 15 residues. As DNA, the CDR3 is TGTGCCAGCCGAACGAGGCAGGAGATCCGAGAGACCCAGTACTTC. Its translation is CASRTRQEIRETQYF.

This clonotype was recorded many times. The chain joins TRBV5-6 to TRBJ2-1, with TRBD2 identical over 8 bases. Germline V CDR1 and CDR2: SGHDT, YYEEEE. The CDR3 extends over 14 amino acids. The V segment lost 0 bases and the J segment 4 bases; nucleotides outside the gene matches: 0. CDR3 amino acids: CASSLASGYNEQFF. In nucleotides, the CDR3 is TGTGCCAGCAGCTTGGCTAGCGGGTACAATGAGCAGTTCTTC.

Note on this clonotype: An end of the junction differs from the germline gene, which may be a read error. The chain links TRBV3-1 to TRBJ2-5; 12 nucleotides align to TRBD2. The CDR3 contains 13 residues. Germline V CDR1 and CDR2: LGHDT, YNNKEL (reference sequence). CDR3 amino acids: CASSPSGLAGFLF. The CDR3, as DNA: TGTGCCAGCAGCCCCTCAGGACTAGCGGGGTTCCTCTTC.

The V gene is TRBV7-2, the J gene TRBJ2-1; D gene uncertain. Germline loops: CDR1 SGHTA, CDR2 FQGNSA. V was cut by 1 base and J by 5 bases, with 9 bases left in between. This CDR3 is 14 amino acids long. DNA for the CDR3: TGTGCCAGCAGCTTAGGCCGAAACCACAATGAGCAGTTCTTC. Amino acids: CASSLGRNHNEQFF.